This entry lists 27 T cell receptor beta chains sequenced from one sample in a study of T cell repertoires in cytomegalovirus infection. TCRdb ran MiXCR on the reads and lists one entry per CDR3 protein. This table holds roughly 920,000 distinct CDR3 sequences, about 33% found once. Their specific antigens are unknown. The sample here was cultured CD8+ T cells from PBMCs, taken from culture after CMV antigen stimulation. The source is a human donor in good health (CMV status not recorded). Some clones in this sample may be carry-over from other donors' samples.

The rearrangement joins TRBV27 to TRBJ2-1, with 8 bases matching TRBD2. CDR1 is MNHEY and CDR2 is SMNVEV in the germline V gene (reference sequence). V gave up 6 bases and J gave up 10 bases; unmatched junction bases: 5. The CDR3 has 12 residues. The CDR3 loop reads CASSGLADEQFF. The CDR3 DNA is TGTGCCAGCAGCGGACTAGCCGACGAGCAGTTCTTC.

V and J are TRBV13 and TRBJ2-3; tentative D call: TRBD2 (5 bases). CDR1 PRHDT and CDR2 FYEKMQ come from the germline V gene (reference sequence). This CDR3 comprises 15 residues. The V end was cut by 5 bases, the J end by 2 bases, with 14 bases between. CDR3 in DNA: TGTGCCAGCAGCCCCGCGCGAGGGTTCACAGATACGCAGTATTTT. Translating gives CASSPARGFTDTQYF.

This clonotype was detected ten times or more. CDR3 DNA: TGTGCCAGCAGCTGGGGACCCGAGGGAGGCTACGAGCAGTACTTC. Protein sequence: CASSWGPEGGYEQYF. The V gene is TRBV7-6, the J gene TRBJ2-7, with a weak D call TRBD2 (6 bases). Germline V gene sequence: CDR1 SGHVS, CDR2 FNYEAQ. V was trimmed by 4 bases and J by 3 bases, leaving 16 bases between them. The CDR3 loop spans 15 amino acids.

This sequence joins TRBV12-5 and TRBJ2-6; TRBD1 aligns across 7 bases. The CDR3 spans 16 residues. CDR1 and CDR2 from the germline V gene are LGHNT and FRNRAP. Unmatched junction bases numbered 8, after V lost 6 bases and J lost 3 bases. CDR3 nucleotides: TGTGCTAGTGGCCTGGTAACAGGGGTTGGGGCCAACGTCCTGACTTTC. Translated, it gives CASGLVTGVGANVLTF.

The genes are TRBV19 and TRBJ1-5; D unclear. The V end was cut by 3 bases, the J end by 7 bases, with 13 bases between. Germline lookup yields CDR1 LNHDA and CDR2 SQIVND (reference sequence). The CDR3 has 14 residues. Here the CDR3 reads CASSMEGRGQPQHF. The CDR3 nucleotides read TGTGCCAGTAGTATGGAGGGAAGAGGGCAGCCCCAGCATTTT.

There are a few counts of this clonotype. The chain employs TRBV7-9 and TRBJ2-7; possibly TRBD1 or TRBD2 for D (5 bases each). The CDR3 extends over 16 amino acids. Germline loops: CDR1 SEHNR, CDR2 FQNEAQ (reference sequence). The V end was cut by 4 bases, the J end by 2 bases, with 18 bases between. CDR3 protein: CASSSLLEDIAYEQYV. The CDR3, as DNA: TGTGCCAGCAGCTCCTTATTGGAGGACATTGCCTACGAGCAGTACGTC.

This clonotype came up many times. V is TRBV4-1 and J is TRBJ2-1; TRBD2 might be the D (5 bases). The CDR3 sequence is 15 residues long. Trimming shortened V by 4 bases and J by 0 bases, and 10 bases separated the two germline ends. Germline-derived CDR1 and CDR2 are MGHRA and YSYEKL. The CDR3 bases are TGCGCCAGCAGCCCTGAGGGCTTCTCCTACAATGAGCAGTTCTTC. Translation gives CASSPEGFSYNEQFF.

The rearrangement uses TRBV6-1 and TRBJ1-5; 9 nucleotides line up with TRBD1. The germline V gene encodes CDR1 MNHNS and CDR2 SASEGT. The ends lost 5 bases at V and 0 bases at J; junction bases unmatched: 11. The CDR3 contains 18 residues. This chain's CDR3 is CASSLYWDREDSNQPQHF. CDR3 sequence (DNA): TGTGCCAGCAGTCTTTACTGGGACAGGGAGGATAGCAATCAGCCCCAGCATTTT.

The table lists this clonotype with many counts. The chain couples TRBV6-6 to TRBJ2-1; TRBD2 might be the D (7 bases). The CDR3 is 14 amino acids. The V end lost 2 bases, the J end lost 6 bases, and 11 bases lay between the germline ends. Germline V CDR1 and CDR2: MNHNY, SVGAGI (reference sequence). The CDR3 bases are TGTGCCAGCAGTTACACAGGGAGGGGCAATGAGCAGTTCTTC. Amino acids: CASSYTGRGNEQFF.

V and J are TRBV6-2 or TRBV6-3 and TRBJ1-2; a possible D gene is TRBD1 (5 bases). V shed 5 bases and J shed 4 bases, with 14 bases lying between them. CDR3 length: 14 residues. In germline, CDR1 is MNHEY, CDR2 SVGEGT. The CDR3 bases are TGTGCCAGCAGTGCTCCGGGACGGACCTATGGCTACACCTTC. This encodes CASSAPGRTYGYTF.

As to this clonotype: This may stem from a read error, because a much larger clone lies one nucleotide away. The chain has TRBV7-9 and TRBJ2-5; tentative D call: TRBD2 (5 bases). Per the germline V gene, CDR1 is SEHNR and CDR2 is FQNEAQ (reference sequence). Trimming removed 6 bases from V and 9 bases from J, with 11 bases in between. CDR3 length: 11 residues. CDR3 region: CASRRGEAQYF. The CDR3 DNA reads as TGTGCCAGCAGACGGGGTGAGGCCCAGTACTTC.

In this sample, this clonotype turned up a few times. V usage is TRBV7-9 and J usage is TRBJ1-6; no firm D call. Trimming stripped 0 bases from V and 0 bases from J, with 15 bases between. CDR1 and CDR2 (germline): SEHNR, FQNEAQ (reference sequence). This CDR3 contains 19 residues. The CDR3 DNA sequence: TGTGCCAGCAGCTTAGCGTCAGGCCCCGTGGGCTCCTATAATTCACCCCTCCACTTT. Protein product: CASSLASGPVGSYNSPLHF.

This clonotype turned up a few times. The chain is built from TRBV7-9 and TRBJ2-7, with 8 bases matching TRBD2. The CDR3 is 14 residues long. V shed 5 bases and J 1 base; nucleotides not matched to a gene: 4. Germline loops: CDR1 SEHNR, CDR2 FQNEAQ (reference sequence). CDR3: CASSPREGSYEQYF. The CDR3 bases are TGTGCCAGCAGCCCTCGGGAGGGATCCTACGAGCAGTACTTC.

This clonotype occurred many times. The chain recombines TRBV4-1 with TRBJ1-1, with 8 nucleotides matching TRBD1. The CDR3 has 15 residues. With V trimmed by 4 bases and J by 1 base, 5 bases remained unmatched. Germline assignment: CDR1 MGHRA and CDR2 YSYEKL. CDR3 sequence reads: CASSLGDRRNTEAFF. The DNA for the CDR3 is TGCGCCAGCAGCCTTGGGGACAGGAGGAACACTGAAGCTTTCTTT.

This chain joins TRBV20-1 and TRBJ1-2; D perhaps matches TRBD1 (6 bases). The CDR3 totals 14 residues. The V end lost 5 bases, the J end lost 2 bases, and 15 bases lay between the germline ends. CDR1 and CDR2 (germline): DFQATT, SNEGSKA (reference sequence). CDR3 bases: TGCAGTGCTCGAAGCCTTGGACAGAACTATGGCTACACCTTC. This gives the protein CSARSLGQNYGYTF.

This clonotype has only one observation. The chain employs TRBV6-1 and TRBJ1-5; D is unclear. The CDR3 sequence is 13 residues long. V dropped 5 bases and J dropped 7 bases, with 12 bases sitting between them. CDR1 and CDR2 from the germline V gene are MNHNS and SASEGT. CDR3 residues: CASSPRLHQPQHF. In DNA, the CDR3 is TGTGCCAGCAGTCCACGATTGCACCAGCCCCAGCATTTT.

J is TRBJ2-1 and V is TRBV12-5, with TRBD2 identical over 14 bases. Germline V CDR1 and CDR2: LGHNT, FRNRAP. This CDR3 is built from 20 residues. The J segment lost 4 bases and the V segment lost 1 base, leaving 12 bases of the junction unmatched. The CDR3 DNA reads as TGTGCTAGTGGTTTGGCCCCATCAAGACTAGCGGGGGGGCCTTACAATGAGCAGTTCTTC. Translated: CASGLAPSRLAGGPYNEQFF.

This clonotype came up a few times. The DNA of the CDR3 is TGTGCCACCAGCAGAGATGCCCCAGACACTGAAGCTTTCTTT. This translates into CATSRDAPDTEAFF. This chain uses TRBV15 with TRBJ1-1; the D is unclear. V was clipped by 0 bases and J by 3 bases, with 8 bases between them. Germline V lookup: CDR1 LNHNV, CDR2 YYDKDF (reference sequence). There are 14 residues in the CDR3.

This clonotype showed up many times. The chain has TRBV7-2 and TRBJ2-1; D may be TRBD2 (5 bases). Germline lookup yields CDR1 SGHTA and CDR2 FQGNSA. The CDR3 is 15 amino acids. Deletions cut 5 bases from V and 0 bases from J, with 11 bases between. The CDR3 protein is CASSPRASSYNEQFF. CDR3 DNA sequence: TGTGCCAGCAGCCCGCGGGCCAGCTCCTACAATGAGCAGTTCTTC.

This clonotype was counted at least ten times. The chain combines TRBV7-6 with TRBJ2-3, with TRBD2 as a possible D gene (5 bases). CDR3 size: 16 residues. CDR1 is SGHVS and CDR2 is FNYEAQ in the germline V gene. Trimming took off 1 base at V and 1 base at J, with 12 bases between the two ends. CDR3 sequence reads: CASSLVTSGGTDTQYF. In DNA, the CDR3 is TGTGCCAGCAGCTTAGTTACCAGCGGAGGCACAGATACGCAGTATTTT. Supplemented by reference TRBV7-6 and TRBJ2-3, the full variable domain reads GAGVSQSPRYKVTKRGQDVALRCDPISGHVSLYWYRQALGQGPEFLTYFNYEAQQDKSGLPNDRFSAERPEGSISTLTIQRTEQRDSAMYRCASSLVTSGGTDTQYFGPGTRLTVL.

The rearrangement links TRBV7-3 to TRBJ2-3; no firm D call. Germline CDR1 reads SGHTA; CDR2 reads FQGTGA. The CDR3 is 13 amino acids. Deletions cut 6 bases from V and 4 bases from J, with 11 bases between. The CDR3 sequence is CASSWEGPDTQYF. The DNA of the CDR3 is TGTGCCAGCAGTTGGGAAGGCCCAGATACGCAGTATTTT. Based on the CDR3 plus reference TRBV7-3 and TRBJ2-3, the full variable domain is GAGVSQTPSNKVTEKGKYVELRCDPISGHTALYWYRQSLGQGPEFLIYFQGTGAADDSGLPNDRFFAVRPEGSVSTLKIQRTERGDSAVYLCASSWEGPDTQYFGPGTRLTVL.

This clonotype was found a few times. The chain recombines TRBV4-2 with TRBJ2-2; the match to TRBD2 covers 8 bases. Germline V gives CDR1 LGHNA, CDR2 YNFKEQ. V trimming: 1 base; J trimming: 4 bases; junction bases outside the gene matches: 14. The CDR3 spans 19 residues. CDR3 nucleotides: TGTGCCAGCAGCCAAGTCCTAGGCGCGGGCGGGGGGCCCACCGGGGAGCTGTTTTTT. Encoded protein: CASSQVLGAGGGPTGELFF.

This clonotype was observed a few times. This chain connects TRBV6-5 to TRBJ1-1; TRBD1 matches at 8 bases. V dropped 2 bases and J dropped 9; count of bases not matched to a gene: 11. CDR1 MNHEY and CDR2 SVGAGI come from the germline V gene. The length of the CDR3 is 15 residues. The CDR3 is CASSYPGQGLGQAFF. Here the CDR3 DNA reads TGTGCCAGCAGTTACCCCGGACAGGGTTTAGGGCAAGCTTTCTTT.

This sequence joins TRBV19 and TRBJ1-2; no definite D call. V was pared by 2 bases and J by 3 bases, with 19 bases between. Germline V gene sequence: CDR1 LNHDA, CDR2 SQIVND (reference sequence). The CDR3 extends over 17 amino acids. CDR3 residues: CASSIWTRYRVDYGYTF. The DNA for the CDR3 is TGTGCCAGTAGTATATGGACTCGTTATAGGGTGGACTATGGCTACACCTTC.

This clonotype was found many times. The CDR3 loop is CAVRTSGYEQYV. The CDR3 DNA reads TGTGCCGTCCGGACTAGCGGCTACGAGCAGTACGTC. The chain couples TRBV6-1 to TRBJ2-7; 10 bases fit TRBD2. The CDR3 is 12 residues long. Trimming removed 11 bases from V and 3 bases from J; junction bases left unmatched: 4. In germline, CDR1 is MNHNS, CDR2 SASEGT.

This chain uses TRBV7-2 with TRBJ1-2; unclear D gene. CDR3 length equals 18 residues. The germline V gene has CDR1 SGHTA and CDR2 FQGNSA. Trimming shortened V by 3 bases and J by 0 bases, and 20 bases separated the two germline ends. CDR3 in amino acids: CASSLDVRALPANYGYTF. The CDR3 nucleotides read TGTGCCAGCAGCTTGGATGTCCGGGCCCTCCCAGCTAACTATGGCTACACCTTC. The full variable domain, completed using reference TRBV7-2 and TRBJ1-2, is GAGVSQSPSNKVTEKGKDVELRCDPISGHTALYWYRQSLGQGLEFLIYFQGNSAPDKSGLPSDRFSAERTGGSVSTLTIQRTQQEDSAVYLCASSLDVRALPANYGYTFGSGTRLTVV.

The chain is built from TRBV6-5 and TRBJ1-1; D is possibly TRBD1 (6 bases). The CDR3 sequence is 15 residues long. Germline V gene sequence: CDR1 MNHEY, CDR2 SVGAGI. V was shortened by 1 base and J by 5 bases, with 14 bases between the two germline ends. This CDR3 is CASSYYGQIGTEAFF. The CDR3 region has the DNA TGTGCCAGCAGTTACTACGGACAGATAGGGACTGAAGCTTTCTTT.